The 21 T cell receptor beta chains listed next were all sequenced from one sample in a study of beta chain features in type 1 diabetes. What was sequenced were expressed TCRB transcripts, since all of the isolated RNA had been reverse transcribed. Sequencing was performed with immunoSEQ multiplex PCR; in TCRdb, only in-frame clones are kept and a portion is missing. The data show approximately 160,000 clones, less than 9.5% seen once. What was sequenced was central memory CD4+ T cells from blood. The receptors derive from a woman between 18 and 29 years old in good health.

This clone occurred a few times. The chain links TRBV6-6 to TRBJ2-5; D is possibly TRBD2 (5 bases). Germline lookup yields CDR1 MNHNY and CDR2 SVGAGI (reference sequence). The CDR3 totals 16 residues. V dropped 2 bases and J dropped 5 bases, with 18 bases sitting between them. For the CDR3, the DNA is TGTGCCAGCAGTTACGCCATGACGCCGCCGGGGGAGACCCAGTACTTC. Translation gives CASSYAMTPPGETQYF.

J is TRBJ2-7 and V is TRBV5-1; 13 nucleotides align to TRBD2. The CDR3 runs 16 residues. Looked up from germline, CDR1 is SGHRS and CDR2 is YFSETQ. After removal of 0 bases from V and 3 bases from J, the junction contained 3 bases not matched to a gene. DNA of the CDR3: TGCGCCAGCAGCTTGGGGACTAGCGGGAGAAGCTACGAGCAGTACTTC. It encodes CASSLGTSGRSYEQYF.

This clone was recorded once. The gene calls are TRBV9 and TRBJ1-6, with 7 bases that match TRBD1. The CDR3 has 14 amino acids. Germline assignment: CDR1 SGDLS and CDR2 YYNGEE. J gave up 8 bases and V 1 base, and 3 bases lay outside the gene matches. The CDR3 reads CASSVQGEDSPLHF. The DNA for the CDR3 is TGTGCCAGCAGCGTACAGGGGGAAGATTCACCCCTCCACTTT. The full variable domain, completed using reference TRBV9 and TRBJ1-6, is DSGVTQTPKHLITATGQRVTLRCSPRSGDLSVYWYQQSLDQGLQFLIQYYNGEERAKGNILERFSAQQFPDLHSELNLSSLELGDSALYFCASSVQGEDSPLHFGNGTRLTVT.

The chain uses TRBV28 and TRBJ1-1; tentative D call: TRBD1 (5 bases). The V end was cut by 7 bases, the J end by 0 bases, with 9 bases between. This CDR3 comprises 13 residues. Germline loops: CDR1 MDHEN, CDR2 SYDVKM. The CDR3 reads CASMAGMNTEAFF. The CDR3 coding sequence is TGTGCCAGCATGGCAGGGATGAACACTGAAGCTTTCTTT.

The rearrangement uses TRBV4-2 and TRBJ2-7, with TRBD1 matching 8 bases. J lost 3 bases, V lost 4 bases, and 8 bases had no gene match. This CDR3 is 15 amino acids long. From germline, CDR1 is LGHNA and CDR2 YNFKEQ. The CDR3 DNA sequence: TGTGCCAGCAGCCCAGAAGGACAGGGAGTCTACGAGCAGTACTTC. It codes for CASSPEGQGVYEQYF.

The chain couples TRBV7-2 to TRBJ2-5; perhaps TRBD2 as D (7 bases). CDR1 and CDR2 (germline): SGHTA, FQGNSA. V was clipped by 11 bases and J by 5 bases, with 21 bases between them. The CDR3 totals 14 residues. CDR3 amino acids: CAGGRGDLGETQYF. The CDR3 DNA reads as TGTGCCGGGGGCCGGGGGGACCTCGGCGAGACCCAGTACTTC.

This clone occurred a few times. V gene TRBV11-2 combines with J gene TRBJ2-1, with 8 bases lining up with TRBD2. The CDR3 runs 14 residues. V was clipped by 5 bases and J by 3 bases; unmatched bases: 3. The germline CDR1 and CDR2 sequences are SGHAT and FQNNGV. In DNA form, the CDR3 reads TGTGCCAGCAGCCTACTAGCGGACTACAATGAGCAGTTCTTC. Its translation: CASSLLADYNEQFF. Based on the CDR3 plus reference TRBV11-2 and TRBJ2-1, the full variable domain is EAGVAQSPRYKIIEKRQSVAFWCNPISGHATLYWYQQILGQGPKLLIQFQNNGVVDDSQLPKDRFSAERLKGVDSTLKIQPAKLEDSAVYLCASSLLADYNEQFFGPGTRLTVL.

This clone was picked up a small number of times. V and J are TRBV29-1 and TRBJ2-2; TRBD1 is a possible D gene (5 bases). V gave up 1 base and J gave up 6 bases, with 9 bases separating them. This CDR3 contains 13 residues. Germline lookup yields CDR1 SQVTM and CDR2 ANQGSEA. CDR3 DNA sequence: TGCAGCGTTGAAGCAGGGCCGGCCGGGGAGCTGTTTTTT. Translated, it gives CSVEAGPAGELFF.

CDR3 sequence: CASSTRGEGGNQPQHF. The CDR3 DNA follows: TGTGCCAGCAGTACCCGAGGGGAGGGGGGCAATCAGCCCCAGCATTTT. The V gene is TRBV27, the J gene TRBJ1-5, with a tentative D call TRBD1 (6 bases). Per the germline V gene, CDR1 is MNHEY and CDR2 is SMNVEV (reference sequence). The CDR3 spans 16 residues. Trimming took off 5 bases at V and 2 bases at J, with 16 bases between the two ends.

The V and J genes are TRBV4-1 and TRBJ1-4; 9 positions match TRBD1. Germline V gene sequence: CDR1 MGHRA, CDR2 YSYEKL. Trimming took 3 bases from V and 8 from J; bases not matched to a gene: 10. The CDR3 contains 16 residues. In DNA form, the CDR3 reads TGCGCCAGCAGCCAGAGCTGGGACAGGGACCGAGAAAAACTGTTTTTT. Its protein product is CASSQSWDRDREKLFF.

V gene TRBV19 combines with J gene TRBJ1-6; TRBD1 aligns across 9 bases. The J segment lost 12 bases and the V segment lost 7 bases, leaving 16 bases of the junction unmatched. CDR3 size: 16 residues. Germline lookup yields CDR1 LNHDA and CDR2 SQIVND (reference sequence). The DNA of the CDR3 is TGTGCCAGTACCTTGAGGGGACCGGGACAGGGTTTACCCCTCCACTTT. It specifies CASTLRGPGQGLPLHF.

The table lists this clone with a few counts. This chain joins TRBV7-9 and TRBJ1-2, with TRBD1 matching 7 bases. The germline V gene encodes CDR1 SEHNR and CDR2 FQNEAQ (reference sequence). The V and J ends lost 3 bases and 2 bases, in that order; junction bases with no gene match: 6. The length of the CDR3 is 15 residues. CDR3 amino acids: CASSFATGRNYGYTF. The CDR3, as DNA: TGTGCCAGCAGCTTCGCGACAGGGAGGAACTATGGCTACACCTTC.

This clone was observed a few times. The sample contains more than one DNA sequence encoding this CDR3. V and J are TRBV30 and TRBJ2-3; a possible D gene is TRBD2 (7 bases). Germline CDR1 and CDR2: GTSNPN and SVGIG (reference sequence). V dropped 5 bases and J dropped 2 bases, with 14 bases sitting between them. This CDR3 has 14 amino acids. The CDR3: CAWSVGGATDTQYF. The CDR3 coding sequence is TGTGCCTGGTCGGTGGGGGGGGCCACAGATACGCAGTATTTT.

The rearrangement joins TRBV27 to TRBJ2-1; TRBD2 aligns across 10 bases. Per germline, CDR1 MNHEY and CDR2 SMNVEV (reference sequence). The ends lost 3 bases at V and 6 bases at J; junction bases unmatched: 8. CDR3 size: 16 residues. CDR3 bases: TGTGCCAGCAGTTTTAGCGGGGGGCACCCTCTCAATGAGCAGTTCTTC. Encoded protein: CASSFSGGHPLNEQFF.

This rearrangement joins TRBV5-1 to TRBJ2-7, with 8 bases fitting TRBD2. Germline lookup yields CDR1 SGHRS and CDR2 YFSETQ. The CDR3 extends over 15 amino acids. The J segment lost 1 base and the V segment lost 0 bases, leaving 3 bases of the junction unmatched. The CDR3 reads CASSLAGTRSYEQYF. The CDR3 nucleotides are TGCGCCAGCAGCTTGGCCGGGACTAGATCCTACGAGCAGTACTTC.

V and J are TRBV7-9 and TRBJ2-3, with TRBD1 matching 7 bases. Trimming at V came to 5 bases and at J to 0 bases, leaving 5 bases not matched to a gene. CDR3 size: 15 residues. Germline-derived CDR1 and CDR2 are SEHNR and FQNEAQ (reference sequence). CDR3 region: CASSPDRISTDTQYF. DNA for the CDR3: TGTGCCAGCAGCCCGGACAGGATTAGCACAGATACGCAGTATTTT.

This clone was found many times. The chain joins TRBV7-2 to TRBJ2-4; TRBD2 agrees at 8 bases. The ends lost 5 bases at V and 0 bases at J; junction bases unmatched: 6. This CDR3 has 16 amino acids. Germline CDR1 and CDR2: SGHTA and FQGNSA. CDR3 sequence (DNA): TGTGCCAGCAGCCCCCCCGGGGGGGTAGCCAAAAACATTCAGTACTTC. This gives the protein CASSPPGGVAKNIQYF. The whole variable domain, remainder taken from reference TRBV7-2 and TRBJ2-4, is GAGVSQSPSNKVTEKGKDVELRCDPISGHTALYWYRQSLGQGLEFLIYFQGNSAPDKSGLPSDRFSAERTGGSVSTLTIQRTQQEDSAVYLCASSPPGGVAKNIQYFGAGTRLSVL.

This clone was picked up many times. V and J are TRBV30 and TRBJ2-1; D is undetermined. This CDR3 is built from 15 residues. The V end lost 0 bases, the J end lost 6 bases, and 15 bases lay between the germline ends. Germline V gene lookup returns CDR1 GTSNPN and CDR2 SVGIG (reference sequence). CDR3 sequence (DNA): TGTGCCTGGAGTGTTAGTCTAGTTCTGGGCAATGAGCAGTTCTTC. It is translated as CAWSVSLVLGNEQFF.

The J gene is TRBJ2-3, the V gene TRBV5-4; TRBD2 is a possible D gene (6 bases). V was clipped by 5 bases and J by 4 bases, with 17 bases between them. This CDR3 comprises 15 residues. Germline loops: CDR1 SGHNT, CDR2 YYREEE (reference sequence). In DNA form, the CDR3 reads TGTGCCAGCAGTACTCCCCTCCCGGGGGCAGATACGCAGTATTTT. This sequence encodes CASSTPLPGADTQYF.

This clone showed up just a few times. The V gene is TRBV4-3, the J gene TRBJ1-2; TRBD1 matches at 7 bases. J gave up 9 bases and V 0 bases, and 4 bases lay outside the gene matches. The CDR3 has 13 amino acids. Germline CDR1 is LGHNA and CDR2 is YSLEER. The CDR3: CASSQETGRRYTF. DNA of the CDR3: TGCGCCAGCAGCCAAGAGACAGGGAGGCGCTACACCTTC.

The sample holds a few counts of this clone. This chain links TRBV30 with TRBJ2-3; D not resolved. The CDR3 loop spans 14 amino acids. Germline V CDR1 and CDR2: GTSNPN, SVGIG (reference sequence). Trimming took off 0 bases at V and 4 bases at J, with 11 bases between the two ends. CDR3 nucleotide sequence: TGTGCCTGGAGTGTAAGAGGCCTGCCAGATACGCAGTATTTT. This encodes CAWSVRGLPDTQYF.